This entry is about one T cell receptor beta chain. Profiled with immunoSEQ multiplex PCR; TCRdb holds only in-frame clones, not every one. The table records a few million clones, 90% to 97% of them present only once. This sample is part of a study of shared clonotypes between healthy human individuals. With 2 bases removed from V and 4 bases from J, the gap between germline ends came to 13 bases. There are 15 residues in the CDR3. CDR1 is ENHRY and CDR2 is SYGVKD in the germline V gene. This TCR came from a man younger than 35 in good health. The chain employs TRBV10-3 and TRBJ2-3, with TRBD2 as a possible D gene (7 bases). The sequenced sample was naive CD4+ T cells sorted from blood. The subset here: CD45RA+ positively selected. As DNA, the CDR3 is TGTGCCATCAGTGAGGGGAGGGGGGGGCCAGATACGCAGTATTTT. Its translation: CAISEGRGGPDTQYF.